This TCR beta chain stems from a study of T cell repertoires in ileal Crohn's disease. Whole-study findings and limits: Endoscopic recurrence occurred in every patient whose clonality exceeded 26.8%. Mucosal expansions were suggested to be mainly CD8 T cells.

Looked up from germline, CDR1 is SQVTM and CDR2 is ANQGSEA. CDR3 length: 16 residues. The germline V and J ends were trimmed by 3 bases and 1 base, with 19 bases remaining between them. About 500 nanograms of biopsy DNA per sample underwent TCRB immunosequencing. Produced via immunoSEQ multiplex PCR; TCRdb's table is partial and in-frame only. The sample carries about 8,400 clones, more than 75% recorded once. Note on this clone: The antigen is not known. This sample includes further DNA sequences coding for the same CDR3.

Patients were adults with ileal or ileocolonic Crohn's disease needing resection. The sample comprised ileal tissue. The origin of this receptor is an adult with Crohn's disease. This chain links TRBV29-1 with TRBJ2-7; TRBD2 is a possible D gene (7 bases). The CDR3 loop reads CSVEGLEGGTSYEQYF. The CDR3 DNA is TGCAGCGTTGAGGGGCTGGAGGGGGGGACTTCCTACGAGCAGTACTTC.